Here is one TCR beta chain with its context. What it binds is unknown. Genomic DNA provided the template from which TCR beta VDJ and CDR3 profiles were obtained. TCRdb independently ran MiXCR on the reads; one entry per CDR3 protein. This table has around 170,000 distinct CDR3 sequences, about 64% appearing once. This specimen comes from a study of CD8+CD57+ T cells in acquired aplastic anemia. Study in general: Mean yield of DNA from sorted CD4+ and CD8+ cells was 3 to 3.5 ug.

Germline V lookup: CDR1 LNHDA, CDR2 SQIVND (reference sequence). There are 11 residues in the CDR3. With 6 bases removed from V and 4 bases from J, the gap between germline ends came to 4 bases. Study outcomes and limitations: Overlapping CD8+ CDR3 repertoires of patients and controls contained some 30 shared sequences.

The sequenced sample was sorted CD4+, CD8+, or CD8+CD57+ T cells (not recorded which) from PBMCs. The chain links TRBV19 to TRBJ2-1, with D hard to call. The receptor was derived from a human donor in good health. In nucleotides, the CDR3 is TGTGCCAGTAGCAGATACAATGAGCAGTTCTTC. Translated, it gives CASSRYNEQFF. Filled out from reference TRBV19 and TRBJ2-1, the complete variable domain reads DGGITQSPKYLFRKEGQNVTLSCEQNLNHDAMYWYRQDPGQGLRLIYYSQIVNDFQKGDIAEGYSVSREKKESFPLTVTSAQKNPTAFYLCASSRYNEQFFGPGTRLTVL.